This T cell receptor beta chain was recovered during a study of cytomegalovirus exposure and HLA in healthy donors. Study at large: Among the 370 or so donors who were genotyped, around 77% fell in the genetic ancestry cluster that is associated with self-reported Caucasian donors. Whole-study results and caveats: Sequencing likely caused a cluster of highly shared sequence variants. There were several of the most significant clusters that appeared linked to common viral pathogens in a later analysis. TCR beta chains numbering under 200 were designated cytomegalovirus-associated.

V trimming: 3 bases; J trimming: 7 bases; junction bases outside the gene matches: 11. The CDR3 is 15 residues long. Germline assignment: CDR1 MGHRA and CDR2 YSYEKL. The PCR ran on 60 Vbeta and 13 Jbeta primers. Method: immunoSEQ multiplex PCR; TCRdb's copy keeps in-frame clones and lacks some. The sample gives about 150,000 clones, more than 80% of which show up once; 4.8% is in the top ten. As for this clone: The antigen is undetermined.

Sequenced sample: PBMCs. The TCR was taken from a man aged 18 to 30 in good health and CMV-seronegative. The chain employs TRBV4-1 and TRBJ2-7; TRBD2 agrees at 8 bases. This CDR3 reads CASSQKAGASGEQYF. In DNA form, the CDR3 reads TGCGCCAGCAGCCAGAAAGCGGGGGCCTCAGGAGAGCAGTACTTC.